Listed here are 16 T cell receptor beta chains from one sample, sequenced in a study of cytomegalovirus exposure and HLA in healthy donors. Use of 60 Vbeta and 13 Jbeta primers characterized the PCR. Method: immunoSEQ multiplex PCR; TCRdb's copy keeps in-frame clones and lacks some. The sample has more than 100,000 clones; roughly 85% are singletons. The specimen sequenced was PBMCs. The receptor set was obtained from a man in his forties or fifties in good health and CMV-seronegative.

This chain joins TRBV7-3 and TRBJ2-3; TRBD1 matches 8 bases. V lost 2 bases, J lost 3 bases, and 4 bases stayed unmatched. CDR1 SGHTA and CDR2 FQGTGA come from the germline V gene. The CDR3 length is 15 residues. CDR3 sequence reads: CASSLQGARTDTQYF. CDR3 nucleotide sequence: TGTGCCAGCAGCTTACAGGGGGCGCGGACAGATACGCAGTATTTT.

This chain connects TRBV4-3 to TRBJ2-3; 13 bases are a match to TRBD2. The germline CDR1 and CDR2 sequences are LGHNA and YSLEER. V shed 0 bases and J 9 bases; nucleotides not matched to a gene: 3. The CDR3 is made up of 15 amino acids. CDR3 in DNA: TGCGCCAGCAGCCAAGATGGACTAGCGGGGGAGACGCAGTATTTT. Translated: CASSQDGLAGETQYF.

J is TRBJ2-5 and V is TRBV9, with TRBD1 matching over 9 bases. The CDR3 spans 14 residues. Germline values: CDR1 SGDLS, CDR2 YYNGEE. The V segment lost 3 bases and the J segment 5 bases; nucleotides outside the gene matches: 5. For the CDR3, the DNA is TGTGCCAGCAGCGCAACAGGGGGCGCGGAGACCCAGTACTTC. Translating gives CASSATGGAETQYF.

J is TRBJ1-6 and V is TRBV6-4; D gene uncertain. The CDR3 contains 17 residues. CDR1 and CDR2 (germline): MRHNA, SNTAGT. V lost 2 bases and J lost 4, with 15 bases in between. CDR3 in DNA: TGTGCCAGCAGTGACACCTCAGGCGGGGATTATAATTCACCCCTCCACTTT. The encoded protein is CASSDTSGGDYNSPLHF.

This clone has just a few counts. This chain links TRBV5-1 with TRBJ2-1; D uncertain. The V end lost 1 base, the J end lost 0 bases, and 8 bases lay between the germline ends. CDR1 and CDR2 from the germline V gene are SGHRS and YFSETQ. This CDR3 comprises 15 residues. CDR3 sequence reads: CASSLLSFSYNEQFF. In nucleotides, the CDR3 is TGCGCCAGCAGCTTGTTATCTTTCTCCTACAATGAGCAGTTCTTC. The full variable domain, with the rest looked up from reference TRBV5-1 and TRBJ2-1, is KAGVTQTPRYLIKTRGQQVTLSCSPISGHRSVSWYQQTPGQGLQFLFEYFSETQRNKGNFPGRFSGRQFSNSRSEMNVSTLELGDSALYLCASSLLSFSYNEQFFGPGTRLTVL.

The chain recombines TRBV6-5 with TRBJ2-7, with D maybe TRBD2 (7 bases). This CDR3 is built from 15 residues. Germline values: CDR1 MNHEY, CDR2 SVGAGI. V was shortened by 4 bases and J by 1 base, with 14 bases between the two germline ends. The CDR3 nucleotides read TGTGCCAGCAGTTCGATAGGGGGGGGTTCCTACGAGCAGTACTTC. It specifies CASSSIGGGSYEQYF.

V and J are TRBV7-3 and TRBJ1-1; maybe TRBD1 (5 bases). The V gene's germline CDR1 is SGHTA and CDR2 FQGTGA. V was cut by 2 bases and J by 0 bases, with 10 bases left in between. The CDR3 contains 15 residues. The CDR3 nucleotides are TGTGCCAGCAGCTTAGGGCGGGGGATGAACACTGAAGCTTTCTTT. Its protein is CASSLGRGMNTEAFF.

This clone was counted once. The gene calls are TRBV11-3 and TRBJ2-1; 8 positions match TRBD2. Trimming removed 5 bases from V and 10 bases from J; junction bases left unmatched: 10. This CDR3 has 14 residues. CDR1 SGHNT and CDR2 YENEEA come from the germline V gene. CDR3 amino acids: CASSVTSLAVEQFF. For the CDR3, the DNA is TGTGCCAGCAGCGTAACTTCACTAGCGGTCGAGCAGTTCTTC.

The table lists this clone with a count of one. The junction departs from the called germline gene at one end, perhaps through a read error. The V call is TRBV7-9, the J call TRBJ1-5, with unresolved D. The CDR3 loop spans 13 amino acids. Germline V CDR1 and CDR2: SEHNR, FQNEAQ (reference sequence). Here the CDR3 DNA reads TGTTCCAGCAGCTTCGAGAGCAATCAGCCCCAGCATTTT. Translation: CSSSFESNQPQHF.

This chain joins TRBV7-2 and TRBJ1-1; D gene uncertain. The CDR3 totals 13 residues. Trimming removed 6 bases at V and 4 bases at J, with 12 bases between. Germline CDR1 and CDR2: SGHTA and FQGNSA. Written as DNA, the CDR3 is TGTGCCAGCAGGTCCCCGGGAGTCACTGAAGCTTTCTTT. It codes for CASRSPGVTEAFF.

This chain joins TRBV7-6 and TRBJ2-3; D unresolved. In germline, CDR1 is SGHVS, CDR2 FNYEAQ. V lost 5 bases, J lost 4 bases, and 10 bases lay in between. CDR3 size: 13 residues. CDR3 protein: CASSPELADTQYF. CDR3 nucleotides: TGTGCCAGCAGCCCCGAACTGGCAGATACGCAGTATTTT.

The chain joins TRBV27 to TRBJ2-1; TRBD1 matches at 8 bases. Germline CDR1 MNHEY, CDR2 SMNVEV (reference sequence). After removal of 6 bases from V and 7 bases from J, the junction contained 8 bases not matched to a gene. The length of the CDR3 is 14 residues. The CDR3 spells CASRTGQARNEQFF. The DNA for the CDR3 is TGTGCCAGCAGGACGGGACAGGCGCGGAATGAGCAGTTCTTC.

This clone was detected once. The V gene is TRBV5-1, the J gene TRBJ1-2; D call uncertain. V was trimmed by 0 bases and J by 6 bases, leaving 15 bases between them. Looked up from germline, CDR1 is SGHRS and CDR2 is YFSETQ. CDR3 length: 15 amino acids. The CDR3 coding sequence is TGCGCCAGCAGCTTGGGTCAGCTACTACGGGATGGCTACACCTTC. Its translation: CASSLGQLLRDGYTF.

This rearrangement joins TRBV7-6 to TRBJ2-7; D is perhaps TRBD2 (5 bases). The CDR3 runs 14 residues. V shed 0 bases and J shed 6 bases, with 12 bases lying between them. CDR1 and CDR2 (germline): SGHVS, FNYEAQ. The CDR3 coding sequence is TGTGCCAGCAGCTTAGCTCGTTTGGGGAGCGAGCAGTACTTC. It is translated as CASSLARLGSEQYF. The entire variable domain, with the rest obtained from reference TRBV7-6 and TRBJ2-7, is as follows: GAGVSQSPRYKVTKRGQDVALRCDPISGHVSLYWYRQALGQGPEFLTYFNYEAQQDKSGLPNDRFSAERPEGSISTLTIQRTEQRDSAMYRCASSLARLGSEQYFGPGTRLTVT.

The genes are TRBV2 and TRBJ2-7, with D possibly TRBD1 on 5 matching bases. Per the germline V gene, CDR1 is SNHLY and CDR2 is FYNNEI. CDR3 length equals 12 residues. The V and J ends lost 6 bases and 5 bases respectively, with 11 bases between them. The CDR3 spells CASSGHYDEQYF. Here the CDR3 DNA reads TGTGCCAGCAGCGGACACTACGACGAGCAGTACTTC.

The chain combines TRBV5-1 with TRBJ2-2, with D possibly being TRBD1 (6 bases). The CDR3 is 16 residues long. Trimming stripped 2 bases from V and 0 bases from J, with 11 bases between. Germline CDR1 reads SGHRS; CDR2 reads YFSETQ. CDR3 sequence reads: CASSFGDTANTGELFF. The CDR3 nucleotides read TGCGCCAGCAGCTTCGGGGACACAGCGAACACCGGGGAGCTGTTTTTT.